This passage covers 30 T cell receptor beta chains from one sample sequenced in a study of monozygotic twins with inflammatory bowel disease. Following a re-call of the 5' RACE reads, TCRdb has one entry per CDR3 protein and lacks DNA. This sample contains about 160,000 distinct CDR3 sequences. The sample comprised blood. These receptors all stem from a human donor with ulcerative colitis or Crohn's disease, or a healthy co-twin of an affected twin (not recorded which).

The rearrangement links TRBV5-1 to TRBJ1-1; TCRdb indicates TRBD1, and absent DNA this call remains unverified. In germline, CDR1 is SGHRS, CDR2 YFSETQ. CDR3 length: 19 amino acids. This chain's CDR3 is CASSLVPGHLSSLNTEAFF.

The chain is built from TRBV19 and TRBJ2-7; TCRdb names TRBD1, which stays unverified in the absence of DNA. The CDR3 is made up of 14 amino acids. From germline, CDR1 is LNHDA and CDR2 SQIVND (reference sequence). CDR3 region: CASSRPGDRYEQYF.

The rearrangement joins TRBV7-3 to TRBJ1-2; without DNA, the TCRdb call of TRBD1 cannot be checked. The V gene's germline CDR1 is SGHTA and CDR2 FQGTGA. The length of the CDR3 is 14 residues. The CDR3 here is CASSLSPGNYGYTF.

The chain links TRBV5-1 to TRBJ1-3. CDR1 and CDR2 (germline): SGHRS, YFSETQ. CDR3 length: 16 amino acids. The CDR3 sequence is CASSLVASGFGNTIYF.

The chain has TRBV28 and TRBJ2-7; TCRdb reports TRBD1, a call that lacks DNA to check it against. Per germline, CDR1 MDHEN and CDR2 SYDVKM. The CDR3 loop spans 14 amino acids. The CDR3 here is CASSLTRGPYEQYF.

The chain joins TRBV28 to TRBJ2-5; checking the TCRdb D call of TRBD1 is not possible without DNA. This CDR3 region has 15 residues. CDR1 is MDHEN and CDR2 is SYDVKM in the germline V gene. The CDR3 region is CASSLLQGTQRAQYF.

V and J are TRBV19 and TRBJ1-5. This CDR3 is built from 14 residues. Germline V gives CDR1 LNHDA, CDR2 SQIVND (reference sequence). CDR3 amino acids: CASSPPSGFEPQHF.

The rearrangement uses TRBV20-1 and TRBJ2-1; TCRdb proposes TRBD1, but this gene call is untestable without DNA. The CDR3 is 13 amino acids. Per germline, CDR1 DFQATT and CDR2 SNEGSKA (reference sequence). The CDR3 loop is CSAEGGVNNEQFF.

V and J are TRBV7-2 and TRBJ2-3. The CDR3 has 14 residues. Germline loops: CDR1 SGHTA, CDR2 FQGNSA. This chain's CDR3 is CASSSYPPTDTQYF.

J is TRBJ2-3 and V is TRBV6-5; TCRdb calls TRBD1, which cannot be checked without DNA. Per the germline V gene, CDR1 is MNHEY and CDR2 is SVGAGI. The CDR3 sequence is 17 residues long. This CDR3 is CASSYRQGSKGTDTQYF.

The rearrangement links TRBV24-1 to TRBJ2-3. Germline V gene lookup returns CDR1 KGHDR and CDR2 SFDVKD. The CDR3 extends over 15 amino acids. This chain's CDR3 is CATSAVWPSTDTQYF.

The chain combines TRBV6-2 or TRBV6-3 with TRBJ2-1; with no DNA, the TCRdb D assignment of TRBD1 cannot be verified. This CDR3 contains 17 residues. The germline V gene encodes CDR1 MNHEY and CDR2 SVGEGT. The CDR3 here is CASSYSKGQGGYNEQFF.

This chain connects TRBV20-1 to TRBJ1-6. CDR1 and CDR2 (germline): DFQATT, SNEGSKA (reference sequence). The CDR3 consists of 16 residues. This CDR3 reads CSASGAVLGWNSPLHF.

The gene calls are TRBV29-1 and TRBJ1-3. The germline CDR1 and CDR2 sequences are SQVTM and ANQGSEA. The CDR3 has 13 amino acids. CDR3 loop: CSAVQGSGNTIYF.

The chain uses TRBV10-2 and TRBJ1-2. Germline CDR1 and CDR2: WSHSY and SAAADI. CDR3 size: 14 residues. The CDR3: CASSDLGRDYGYTF.

V and J are TRBV6-1 and TRBJ1-5; the TCRdb call, TRBD1, lacks DNA for checking. The CDR3 loop spans 17 amino acids. The germline CDR1 and CDR2 sequences are MNHNS and SASEGT. The CDR3 region is CASSRTVRGVSNQPQHF.

The rearrangement joins TRBV20-1 to TRBJ2-5; TCRdb's D gene call, TRBD1, goes unchecked for lack of DNA. The CDR3 contains 13 residues. CDR1 and CDR2 from the germline V gene are DFQATT and SNEGSKA (reference sequence). The CDR3 is CSAHRDNQETQYF.

The CDR3 loop is CASSLTGLYEQYF. This rearrangement joins TRBV19 to TRBJ2-7. Germline CDR1 and CDR2: LNHDA and SQIVND (reference sequence). The CDR3 consists of 13 residues.

This sequence joins TRBV5-1 and TRBJ2-4; TCRdb lists TRBD2, though no DNA is available to test this call. Germline V CDR1 and CDR2: SGHRS, YFSETQ. The CDR3 sequence is 18 residues long. CDR3 loop: CASSPGLAGGGTKNIQYF. Full variable domain (outside the CDR3, taken from reference TRBV5-1 and TRBJ2-4): KAGVTQTPRYLIKTRGQQVTLSCSPISGHRSVSWYQQTPGQGLQFLFEYFSETQRNKGNFPGRFSGRQFSNSRSEMNVSTLELGDSALYLCASSPGLAGGGTKNIQYFGAGTRLSVL.

The chain is built from TRBV5-1 and TRBJ2-7. Germline V lookup: CDR1 SGHRS, CDR2 YFSETQ. CDR3 size: 12 residues. The chain's CDR3 is CASSFGTPEQYF.

The CDR3 spells CASSLTGGLGDIQYF. The chain is built from TRBV5-5 and TRBJ2-4; TCRdb names TRBD1, which stays unverified in the absence of DNA. CDR1 SGHKS and CDR2 YYEKEE come from the germline V gene (reference sequence). CDR3 length: 15 residues.

The chain links TRBV5-4 to TRBJ1-1. The germline CDR1 and CDR2 sequences are SGHNT and YYREEE (reference sequence). The CDR3 is 15 residues long. CDR3 residues: CASSLKGGRNTEAFF.

The V call is TRBV5-6, the J call TRBJ2-5; without DNA, the TCRdb call of TRBD1 cannot be checked. The CDR3 sequence is 13 residues long. Germline loops: CDR1 SGHDT, CDR2 YYEEEE. CDR3 region: CASSIQGGKTQYF.

V gene TRBV12-3 or TRBV12-4 combines with J gene TRBJ1-1. This CDR3 contains 13 residues. CDR3 loop: CASTLLGSTEAFF.

The rearrangement links TRBV12-3 or TRBV12-4 to TRBJ2-7; the TCRdb call, TRBD2, lacks DNA for checking. This CDR3 is built from 15 residues. CDR3 in amino acids: CASSLGLAGGGEQYF.

V and J are TRBV9 and TRBJ1-2; TCRdb proposes TRBD1, but this gene call is untestable without DNA. Germline values: CDR1 SGDLS, CDR2 YYNGEE. This CDR3 contains 17 residues. CDR3 sequence: CASSPQGDRLFNYGYTF.

The chain uses TRBV10-3 and TRBJ2-7; the TCRdb call, TRBD1, lacks DNA for checking. CDR1 ENHRY and CDR2 SYGVKD come from the germline V gene. The CDR3 is 15 residues long. The CDR3 spells CAISEPQGSTYEQYF.

CDR3 sequence: CASSYSIDRLAGEGDTGELFF. The chain uses TRBV6-2 or TRBV6-3 and TRBJ2-2; without DNA, the TCRdb call of TRBD2 cannot be checked. The CDR3 has 21 amino acids. Germline lookup yields CDR1 MNHEY and CDR2 SVGEGT.

The chain carries TRBV7-3 and TRBJ2-4; with no DNA, the TCRdb D assignment of TRBD1 cannot be verified. In germline, CDR1 is SGHTA, CDR2 FQGTGA. CDR3 length: 14 amino acids. The CDR3 reads CASSLGGYKNIQYF.

The chain carries TRBV7-6 and TRBJ2-1; TCRdb outputs TRBD1, but without DNA this stays unchecked. This CDR3 has 16 residues. The germline V gene has CDR1 SGHVS and CDR2 FNYEAQ. This CDR3 is CASSPPLGPRPDEQFF.